The 12 T cell receptor beta chains below all came from one sample that was sequenced in a study of cytotoxic CD8 clonotypes in ibrutinib-treated CLL. Repertoires were generated with immunoSEQ multiplex PCR, while TCRdb's copy carries only in-frame clones and drops some. In the table there are about 29,000 clones, approximately 60% of which are singletons. This material consisted of PBMCs, taken before ibrutinib treatment. These receptors all come from a human donor with chronic lymphocytic leukemia.

J is TRBJ1-2 and V is TRBV30; the D is unclear. Trimming removed 4 bases at V and 0 bases at J, with 3 bases between. CDR3 length: 11 amino acids. The germline CDR1 and CDR2 sequences are GTSNPN and SVGIG (reference sequence). CDR3 protein: CAWTSNYGYTF. The CDR3 DNA follows: TGTGCCTGGACGTCTAACTATGGCTACACCTTC.

This chain connects TRBV2 to TRBJ2-1; D uncertain. The CDR3 consists of 12 residues. Germline loops: CDR1 SNHLY, CDR2 FYNNEI. Between the trimmed V and J ends, which lost 9 bases and 2 bases, there was a span of 8 bases. The CDR3 protein is CASNDPYNEQFF. CDR3 DNA sequence: TGTGCCAGTAACGACCCCTACAATGAGCAGTTCTTC.

The rearrangement joins TRBV6-1 to TRBJ2-7; tentatively, D is TRBD1 (6 bases). Germline V gene data show CDR1 as MNHNS and CDR2 as SASEGT. The V end was cut by 6 bases, the J end by 0 bases, with 15 bases between. There are 15 residues in the CDR3. The CDR3 coding sequence is TGTGCCAGCAGGGACAGTGATTTCCTCTCCTACGAGCAGTACTTC. This gives the protein CASRDSDFLSYEQYF.

V usage is TRBV27 and J usage is TRBJ2-2; D is unresolved. Looked up from germline, CDR1 is MNHEY and CDR2 is SMNVEV (reference sequence). CDR3 length equals 13 residues. The V and J ends lost 5 bases and 3 bases respectively, with 7 bases between them. The CDR3 loop reads CASSDRDTGELFF. CDR3 DNA: TGTGCCAGCAGTGATAGGGACACCGGGGAGCTGTTTTTT.

This clone has only one observation. The V call is TRBV7-9, the J call TRBJ2-7; D is uncertain. The CDR3 sequence is 13 residues long. Germline loops: CDR1 SEHNR, CDR2 FQNEAQ (reference sequence). V lost 3 bases, J lost 3 bases, and 9 bases lay in between. CDR3 sequence: CASSFGVLYEQYF. CDR3 sequence (DNA): TGTGCCAGCAGCTTTGGGGTTCTCTACGAGCAGTACTTC.

The chain is built from TRBV5-1 and TRBJ2-7; weak D call: TRBD1 (5 bases). This CDR3 contains 14 residues. V was shortened by 0 bases and J by 5 bases, with 12 bases between the two germline ends. Germline V gene sequence: CDR1 SGHRS, CDR2 YFSETQ. Written as DNA, the CDR3 is TGCGCCAGCAGCTTGGTGCAGGGTGTCCACGAGCAGTACTTC. Protein sequence: CASSLVQGVHEQYF.

With regard to this clone: Because the CDR3's place on the DNA is in doubt, the DNA is left out and the CDR3 is given as listed by TCRdb. The rearrangement uses TRBV7-5 and TRBJ2-1; the table's D call, TRBD2, was not checked against the DNA. TRBV7-5 is a known pseudogene. The CDR3 has 16 residues if both end residues are counted. The CDR3 loop reads CARSFGPGITNNEQFF.

The rearrangement uses TRBV7-9 and TRBJ2-5; D gene unclear. From germline, CDR1 is SEHNR and CDR2 FQNEAQ (reference sequence). The CDR3 is 16 residues long. The V end lost 5 bases, the J end lost 5 bases, and 21 bases lay between the germline ends. The CDR3 here is CASSPSEVSRGETQYF. CDR3 DNA sequence: TGTGCCAGCAGCCCCAGCGAGGTCTCCAGAGGTGAGACCCAGTACTTC.

This clone turned up a few times. This chain joins TRBV27 and TRBJ2-7; 8 bases are shared with TRBD2. CDR1 is MNHEY and CDR2 is SMNVEV in the germline V gene (reference sequence). J gave up 4 bases and V 5 bases, and 10 bases lay outside the gene matches. This CDR3 is built from 15 residues. CDR3 sequence: CASSQMPGLEYEQYF. The CDR3 region has the DNA TGTGCCAGCAGTCAGATGCCGGGACTAGAGTACGAGCAGTACTTC.

This clone came up a few times. The CDR3 spells CASSVRGSDYEQYF. The CDR3 DNA reads as TGTGCCAGCAGTGTAAGGGGGTCCGATTACGAGCAGTACTTC. The V and J genes are TRBV2 and TRBJ2-7, with D perhaps matching TRBD1 (6 bases). The germline gives CDR1 SNHLY, CDR2 FYNNEI. Deletions cut 4 bases from V and 4 bases from J, with 14 bases between. CDR3 length: 14 amino acids.

The rearrangement links TRBV2 to TRBJ2-3, with TRBD2 matching over 8 bases. Looked up from germline, CDR1 is SNHLY and CDR2 is FYNNEI. CDR3 length: 16 amino acids. With 1 base clipped from V and 5 bases from J, the junction kept 8 bases outside the gene matches. CDR3 region: CASSEVWTSSRDTQYF. In DNA form, the CDR3 reads TGTGCCAGCAGTGAAGTCTGGACTAGCAGTAGAGATACGCAGTATTTT.

This rearrangement joins TRBV5-1 to TRBJ2-3; a possible D gene is TRBD2 (7 bases). The CDR3 is 16 residues long. Germline V gene lookup returns CDR1 SGHRS and CDR2 YFSETQ. V was shortened by 1 base and J by 0 bases, with 12 bases between the two germline ends. CDR3 region: CASSLWGGISTDTQYF. The CDR3 bases are TGCGCCAGCAGCTTGTGGGGGGGCATAAGCACAGATACGCAGTATTTT.